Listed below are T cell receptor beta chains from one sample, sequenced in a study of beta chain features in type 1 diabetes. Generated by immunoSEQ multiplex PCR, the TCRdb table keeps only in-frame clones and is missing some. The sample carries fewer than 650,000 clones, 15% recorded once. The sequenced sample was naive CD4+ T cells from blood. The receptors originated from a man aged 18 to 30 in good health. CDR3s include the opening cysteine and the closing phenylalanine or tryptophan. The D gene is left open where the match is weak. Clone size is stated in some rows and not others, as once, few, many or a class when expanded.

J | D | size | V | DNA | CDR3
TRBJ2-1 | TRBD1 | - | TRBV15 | TGTGCCACCAGCAGCCAGGACAGGGGCGTTTACAATGAGCAGTTCTTC | CATSSQDRGVYNEQFF
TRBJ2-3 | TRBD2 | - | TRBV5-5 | TGTGCCAGCAGCTTGGTTGGCGGGAGCCCGGGAGATACGCAGTATTTT | CASSLVGGSPGDTQYF
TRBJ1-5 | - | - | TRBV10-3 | TGTGCCATCAGTGGTAACAGGGTGGATCAGCCCCAGCATTTT | CAISGNRVDQPQHF
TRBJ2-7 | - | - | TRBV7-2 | TGTGCCAGCAGCTCCCAGCTGGGCTGGGAGCAGTACTTC | CASSSQLGWEQYF
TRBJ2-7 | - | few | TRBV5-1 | TGCGCCAGCAGCCAGGACAGTAACTACTACGAGCAGTACTTC | CASSQDSNYYEQYF
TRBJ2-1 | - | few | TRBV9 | TGTGCCAGCAGCGGAGGGAGTTTGTCGCACAATGAGCAGTTCTTC | CASSGGSLSHNEQFF
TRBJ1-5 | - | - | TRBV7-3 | TGTGGAGCAGGGAGGACGAGGCAGCCCCAGCATTTT | CGAGRTRQPQHF
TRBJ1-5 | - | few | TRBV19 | TGTGCCAGTAGTATCGGGCAGGCCCCTCCCCAGCATTTT | CASSIGQAPPQHF
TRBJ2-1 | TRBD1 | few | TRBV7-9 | TGTGCCAGCAGCCGGACAGGGCATGGTGAGCAGTTCTTC | CASSRTGHGEQFF
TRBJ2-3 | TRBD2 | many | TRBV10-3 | TGTGCCTGCGGGGGGCCGCCAGATACGCAGTATTTT | CACGGPPDTQYF
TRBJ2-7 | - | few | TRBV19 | TGTGCCAGTAGTTCGACACGGACTTGGACGACCTACGAGCAGTACTTC | CASSSTRTWTTYEQYF
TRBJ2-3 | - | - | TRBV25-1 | TGTGCCAGCAGTGCTCAGGGTAGCACAGATACGCAGTATTTT | CASSAQGSTDTQYF
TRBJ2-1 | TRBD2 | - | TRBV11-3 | TGTGCCAGCAGCTTAAGGATAGCGGGAAGAAATGAGCAGTTCTTC | CASSLRIAGRNEQFF
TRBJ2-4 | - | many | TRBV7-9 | TGTGCCAGCAGCTTCGGGGAGAGCCAAAACATTCAGTACTTC | CASSFGESQNIQYF
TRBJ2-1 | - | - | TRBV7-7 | TGTGCTAGCAGCTCCGGGAGGGGGCAGGGCAATGAGCAGTTCTTC | CASSSGRGQGNEQFF
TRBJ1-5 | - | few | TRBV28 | TGTGCCAGCAGTATGCTGACAGGCGCTCTCCGGTATAGCAATCAGCCCCAGCATTTT | CASSMLTGALRYSNQPQHF
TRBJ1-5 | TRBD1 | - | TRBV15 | TGTGCCACCAGCAGAGGGGTACAGGGGTCCGGCGATCAGCCCCAGCATTTT | CATSRGVQGSGDQPQHF
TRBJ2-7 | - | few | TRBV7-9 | TGTGCCAGCAGCTCTGACTTCTCCTACGAGCAGTACTTC | CASSSDFSYEQYF
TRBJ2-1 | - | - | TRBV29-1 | TGCAGCGTTGGAGGGGGTCTTGAGCAGTTCTTC | CSVGGGLEQFF
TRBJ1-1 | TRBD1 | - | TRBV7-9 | TGTGCCAGCAGTACACGACAGGGAATCAAGGCCACTGAAGCTTTCTTT | CASSTRQGIKATEAFF
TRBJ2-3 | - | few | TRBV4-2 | TGTGCCAGCAGCCTAGAGCCGCGGGGCAGGACAGATACGCAGTATTTT | CASSLEPRGRTDTQYF
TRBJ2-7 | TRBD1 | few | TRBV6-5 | TGTGCCAGCAGTCACCGGGACAGGGGGCTCTACGAGCAGTACTTC | CASSHRDRGLYEQYF
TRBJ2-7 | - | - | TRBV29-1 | TGCAGCGCAACAGGGAGGACACCTTACGAGCAGTACTTC | CSATGRTPYEQYF
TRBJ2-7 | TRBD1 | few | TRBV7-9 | TGTGCCAGCAGCTTAGCGGGACAGGGGGCGTACGAGCAGTACTTC | CASSLAGQGAYEQYF
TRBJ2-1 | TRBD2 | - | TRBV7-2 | TGTGCCAGCACCGGGGGGGCAGGGCGCAATGAGCAGTTCTTC | CASTGGAGRNEQFF
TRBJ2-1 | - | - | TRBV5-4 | TGTGCCAGCAGCCTGACCCAGGCAAGGGGCAACTACAATGAGCAGTTCTTC | CASSLTQARGNYNEQFF
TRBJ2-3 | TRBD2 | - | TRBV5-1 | TGCGCCAGCAGCATGCCGGGACTAGCGGGAGATACGCAGTATTTT | CASSMPGLAGDTQYF
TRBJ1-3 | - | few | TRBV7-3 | TGTGCCAGCAGCCACAATGCAGGGTTGGGAAACACCATATATTTT | CASSHNAGLGNTIYF
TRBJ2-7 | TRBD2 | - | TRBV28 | TGTGCCAGCAGTTCGCCGGGACTAGCATCCTACGAGCAGTACTTC | CASSSPGLASYEQYF
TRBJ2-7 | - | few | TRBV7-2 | TGTGCCAGCAGGTCTCAACTCCGGGACGGCCTCTACGAGCAGTACTTC | CASRSQLRDGLYEQYF
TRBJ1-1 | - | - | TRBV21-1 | TGTGCCAGCAGCAAAGCTACAGGGGTGAACACTGAAGCTTTCTTT | CASSKATGVNTEAFF
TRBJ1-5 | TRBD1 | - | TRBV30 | TGTGCCTGGAACCGACAGGGAAATCAGCCCCAGCATTTT | CAWNRQGNQPQHF
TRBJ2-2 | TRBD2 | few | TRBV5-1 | TGCGCCAGCAGCAGGACTAGCGGGAGCCCCGGGGACACCGGGGAGCTGTTTTTT | CASSRTSGSPGDTGELFF
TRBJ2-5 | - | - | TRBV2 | TGTGCCAACTCAGGGGTACCGGAGACCCAGTACTTC | CANSGVPETQYF
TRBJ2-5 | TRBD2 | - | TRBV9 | TGTGCCAGCAGCGTAGCGGCGGGGACTAGCGGGTCCCGGACCCAGTACTTC | CASSVAAGTSGSRTQYF
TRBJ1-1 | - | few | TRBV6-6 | TGTGCCAGCAAACTACAGGGTGTGTCCTCTGAAGCTTTCTTT | CASKLQGVSSEAFF
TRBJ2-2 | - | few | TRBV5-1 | TGCGCCAGCAGCTTGGAACAAAACAGTTACACCGGGGAGCTGTTTTTT | CASSLEQNSYTGELFF
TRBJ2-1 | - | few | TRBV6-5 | TGTGCCAGCAAGTTACGGGTCACCCCAAATGAGCAGTTCTTC | CASKLRVTPNEQFF
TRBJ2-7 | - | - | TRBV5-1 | TGCGCCAGCAGCTTGACAGGAACCTACGAGCAGTACTTC | CASSLTGTYEQYF
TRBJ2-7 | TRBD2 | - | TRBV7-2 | TGTGCCAGCAGCTTAGCGGTCGGTAGCGGGAGTGGGTACGAGCAGTACTTC | CASSLAVGSGSGYEQYF
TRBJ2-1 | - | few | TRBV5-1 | TGCGCCAGCAGCTCCTCACCCGGGGCGGGTGAGCAGTTCTTC | CASSSSPGAGEQFF
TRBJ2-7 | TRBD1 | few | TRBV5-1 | TGCGCCAGCAGCTGGACAGGGTACGAGCAGTACTTC | CASSWTGYEQYF
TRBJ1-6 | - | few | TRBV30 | TGTGCCTGGATTAGGGATACAGGGAATTCACCCCTCCACTTT | CAWIRDTGNSPLHF
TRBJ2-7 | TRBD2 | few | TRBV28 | TGTGCCAGCAGTTTATCCCCGGGCGGGAGGTACGAGCAGTACTTC | CASSLSPGGRYEQYF
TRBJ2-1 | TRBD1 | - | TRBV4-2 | TGTGCCAGCAGCCGGCCAGGACAGGGTCGAAACAATGAGCAGTTCTTC | CASSRPGQGRNNEQFF
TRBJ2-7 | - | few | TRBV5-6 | TGTGCCAGCAGCTTGGGAACAAGCGCGGTTCAGCAGTACTTC | CASSLGTSAVQQYF
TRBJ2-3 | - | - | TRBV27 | TGTGCCAGCAGGGGAACGGGACGAGGCACAGATACGCAGTATTTT | CASRGTGRGTDTQYF
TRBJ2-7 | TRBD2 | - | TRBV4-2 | TGTGCCAGCAGCCAAGATCAGGGCCAGCGGGGGGGTGGAGAGCAGTACTTC | CASSQDQGQRGGGEQYF
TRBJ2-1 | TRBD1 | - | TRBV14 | TGTGCCAGCAGCCCCCGGGACAGCCTAAGGCTTTACAATGAGCAGTTCTTC | CASSPRDSLRLYNEQFF
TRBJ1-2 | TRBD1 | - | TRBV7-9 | TGTGCCAGCAGCTTATGGCGTGGGACAGGGAATAACTATGGCTACACCTTC | CASSLWRGTGNNYGYTF
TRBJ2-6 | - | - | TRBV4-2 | TGTGCCAGCAGCCAACAGGGTCCCGGGGCCAACGTCCTGACTTTC | CASSQQGPGANVLTF
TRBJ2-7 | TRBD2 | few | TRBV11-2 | TGTGCCAGCAGCCTGGGACTAGCGGGAGTCACTGTCAACGAGCAGTACTTC | CASSLGLAGVTVNEQYF
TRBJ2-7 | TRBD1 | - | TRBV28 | TGTGCCAGCAGTTTAGGGACAGGGGGCAGTCGGGAGCAGTACTTC | CASSLGTGGSREQYF
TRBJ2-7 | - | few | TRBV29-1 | TGCAGCGGTGAAAGAGGTGCGGGGGCAGAGCAGTACTTC | CSGERGAGAEQYF